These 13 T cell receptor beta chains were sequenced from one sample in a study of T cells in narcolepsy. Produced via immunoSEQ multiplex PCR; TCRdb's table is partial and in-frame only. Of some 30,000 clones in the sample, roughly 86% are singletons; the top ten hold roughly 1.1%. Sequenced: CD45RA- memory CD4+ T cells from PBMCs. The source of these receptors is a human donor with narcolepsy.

The chain's CDR3 is CASSIRGETQYF. The CDR3 nucleotides are TGTGCCAGTAGTATAAGAGGAGAGACCCAGTACTTC. The chain carries TRBV19 and TRBJ2-5; unclear D gene. This CDR3 has 12 amino acids. Trimming took off 2 bases at V and 4 bases at J, with 5 bases between the two ends. Germline V CDR1 and CDR2: LNHDA, SQIVND (reference sequence).

The CDR3 loop reads CASRGYSNQPQHF. Here the CDR3 DNA reads TGTGCCAGCAGGGGGTATAGCAATCAGCCCCAGCATTTT. This sequence joins TRBV2 and TRBJ1-5; D uncertain. Trimming left V 6 bases short and J 0 bases short, with 6 bases between. The length of the CDR3 is 13 residues. Germline V CDR1 and CDR2: SNHLY, FYNNEI.

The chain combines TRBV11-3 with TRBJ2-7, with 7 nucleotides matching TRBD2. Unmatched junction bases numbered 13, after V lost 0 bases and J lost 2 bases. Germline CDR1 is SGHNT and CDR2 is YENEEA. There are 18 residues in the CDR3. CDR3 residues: CASSLDVPRSGVAYEQYV. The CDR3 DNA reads TGTGCCAGCAGCTTAGATGTACCCAGGAGCGGGGTCGCCTACGAGCAGTACGTC.

CDR3 residues: CASSTSGETQYF. The CDR3, as DNA: TGTGCCAGCAGCACCTCGGGGGAGACCCAGTACTTC. J is TRBJ2-5 and V is TRBV28; perhaps TRBD2 as D (5 bases). V was shortened by 6 bases and J by 5 bases, with 10 bases between the two germline ends. CDR1 is MDHEN, CDR2 SYDVKM, per germline. The CDR3 is made up of 12 amino acids. Drawing the rest from reference TRBV28 and TRBJ2-5, the complete variable domain is DVKVTQSSRYLVKRTGEKVFLECVQDMDHENMFWYRQDPGLGLRLIYFSYDVKMKEKGDIPEGYSVSREKKERFSLILESASTNQTSMYLCASSTSGETQYFGPGTRLLVL.

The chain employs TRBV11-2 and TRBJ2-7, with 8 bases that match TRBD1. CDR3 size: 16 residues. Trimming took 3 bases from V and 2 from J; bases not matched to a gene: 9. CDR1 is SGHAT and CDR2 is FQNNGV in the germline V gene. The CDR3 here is CASSFTQGAYAYEQYF. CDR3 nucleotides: TGTGCCAGCAGCTTCACCCAGGGGGCCTACGCCTACGAGCAGTACTTC.

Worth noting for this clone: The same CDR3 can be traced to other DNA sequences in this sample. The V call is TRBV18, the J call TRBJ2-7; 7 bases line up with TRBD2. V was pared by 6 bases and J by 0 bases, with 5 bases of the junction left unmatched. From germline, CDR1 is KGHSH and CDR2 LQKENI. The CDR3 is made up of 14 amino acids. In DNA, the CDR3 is TGTGCCAGCTCGCCCGGACTAGTCTCCTACGAGCAGTACTTC. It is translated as CASSPGLVSYEQYF. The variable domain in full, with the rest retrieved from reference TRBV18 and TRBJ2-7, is NAGVMQNPRHLVRRRGQEARLRCSPMKGHSHVYWYRQLPEEGLKFMVYLQKENIIDESGMPKERFSAEFPKEGPSILRIQQVVRGDSAAYFCASSPGLVSYEQYFGPGTRLTVT.

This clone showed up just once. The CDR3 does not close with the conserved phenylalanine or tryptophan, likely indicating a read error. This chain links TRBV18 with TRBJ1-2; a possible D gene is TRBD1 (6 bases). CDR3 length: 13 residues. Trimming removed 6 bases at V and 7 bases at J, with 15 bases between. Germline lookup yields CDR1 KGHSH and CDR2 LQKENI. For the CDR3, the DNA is TGTGCCAGCTCCCCTACAGGGAACGCTGGCTACACCCTC. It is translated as CASSPTGNAGYTL.

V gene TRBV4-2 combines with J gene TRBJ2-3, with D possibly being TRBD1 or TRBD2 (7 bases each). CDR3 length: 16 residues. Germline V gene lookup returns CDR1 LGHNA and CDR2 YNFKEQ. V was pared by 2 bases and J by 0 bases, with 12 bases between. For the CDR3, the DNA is TGTGCCAGCAGCCAATTCAGGGGGGGGAGCACAGATACGCAGTATTTT. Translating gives CASSQFRGGSTDTQYF.

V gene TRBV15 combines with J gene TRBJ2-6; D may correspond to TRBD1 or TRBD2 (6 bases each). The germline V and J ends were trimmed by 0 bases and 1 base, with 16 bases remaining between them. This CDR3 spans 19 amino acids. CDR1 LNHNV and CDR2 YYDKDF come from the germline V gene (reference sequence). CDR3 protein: CATSRDRERGLSGANVLTF. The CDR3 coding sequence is TGTGCCACCAGCAGAGATCGAGAACGGGGGCTATCTGGGGCCAACGTCCTGACTTTC.

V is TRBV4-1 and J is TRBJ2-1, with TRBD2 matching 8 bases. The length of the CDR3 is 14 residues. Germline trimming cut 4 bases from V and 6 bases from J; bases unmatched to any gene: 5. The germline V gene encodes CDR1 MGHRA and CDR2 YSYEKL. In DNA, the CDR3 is TGCGCCAGCAGCCTGGGACTAGGGCCCAATGAGCAGTTCTTC. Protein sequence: CASSLGLGPNEQFF.

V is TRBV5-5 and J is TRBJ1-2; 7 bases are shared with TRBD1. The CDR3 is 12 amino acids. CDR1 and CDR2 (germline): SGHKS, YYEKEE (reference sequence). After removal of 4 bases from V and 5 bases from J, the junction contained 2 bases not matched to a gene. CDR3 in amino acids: CASSDREYGYTF. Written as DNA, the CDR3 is TGTGCCAGCAGCGACAGGGAGTATGGCTACACCTTC.

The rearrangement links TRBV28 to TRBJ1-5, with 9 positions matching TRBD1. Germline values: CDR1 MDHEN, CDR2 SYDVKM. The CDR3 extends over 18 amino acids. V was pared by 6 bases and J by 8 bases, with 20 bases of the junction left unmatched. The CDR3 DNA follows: TGTGCCAGCAGACGACCCCAAAGATGGGACAGGGCGGTAGAGCCCCAGCATTTT. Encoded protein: CASRRPQRWDRAVEPQHF.

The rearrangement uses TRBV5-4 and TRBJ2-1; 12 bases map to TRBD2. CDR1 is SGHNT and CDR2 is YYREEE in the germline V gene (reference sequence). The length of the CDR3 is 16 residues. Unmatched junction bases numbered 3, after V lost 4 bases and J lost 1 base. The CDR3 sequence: CASSPSGGVSYNEQFF. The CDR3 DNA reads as TGTGCCAGCAGCCCTAGCGGGGGGGTTTCCTACAATGAGCAGTTCTTC.